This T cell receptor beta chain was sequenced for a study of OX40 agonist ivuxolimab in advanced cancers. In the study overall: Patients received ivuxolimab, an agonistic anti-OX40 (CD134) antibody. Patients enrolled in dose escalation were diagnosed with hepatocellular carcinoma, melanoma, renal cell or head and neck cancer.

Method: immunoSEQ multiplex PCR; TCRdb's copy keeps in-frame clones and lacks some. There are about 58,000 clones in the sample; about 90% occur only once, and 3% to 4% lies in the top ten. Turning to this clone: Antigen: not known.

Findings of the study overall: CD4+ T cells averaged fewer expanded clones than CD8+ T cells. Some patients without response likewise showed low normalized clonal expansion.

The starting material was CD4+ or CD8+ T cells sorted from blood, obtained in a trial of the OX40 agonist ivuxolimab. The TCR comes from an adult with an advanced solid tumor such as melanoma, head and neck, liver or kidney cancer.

CDR3 nucleotides: TGCAGCGTTGAATCAGGGCCCCTCCGTGATACGCAGTATTTT. It translates to CSVESGPLRDTQYF. The chain uses TRBV29-1 and TRBJ2-3, with a weak D call TRBD1 (5 bases). The length of the CDR3 is 14 residues. The ends were cut back, 2 bases at V and 6 bases at J, with 15 bases in the middle. Germline CDR1 SQVTM, CDR2 ANQGSEA.